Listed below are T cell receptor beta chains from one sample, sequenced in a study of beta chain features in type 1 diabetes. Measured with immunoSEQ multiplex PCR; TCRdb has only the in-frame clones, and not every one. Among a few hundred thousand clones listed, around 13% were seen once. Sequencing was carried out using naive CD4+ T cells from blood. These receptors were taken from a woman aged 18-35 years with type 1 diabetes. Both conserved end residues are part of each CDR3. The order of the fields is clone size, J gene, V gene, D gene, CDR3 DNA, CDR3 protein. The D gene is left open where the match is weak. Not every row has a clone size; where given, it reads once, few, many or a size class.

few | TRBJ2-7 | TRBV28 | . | TGTGCCAGCAGCCCCGGTTGGGCCGGGAACTACGAGCAGTACTTC | CASSPGWAGNYEQYF
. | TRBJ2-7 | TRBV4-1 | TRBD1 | TGCGCCAGCAGCCTGGGGACAGGGAGCGACGAGCAGTACTTC | CASSLGTGSDEQYF
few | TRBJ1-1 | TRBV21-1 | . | TGTGCCAGCAGCGCCCCTCCCGGGACAGGGGGCGCCAACACTGAAGCTTTCTTT | CASSAPPGTGGANTEAFF
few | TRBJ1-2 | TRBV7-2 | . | TGTGCCAGCAGCTTATACAGGGTACGATCGGGCTACACCTTC | CASSLYRVRSGYTF
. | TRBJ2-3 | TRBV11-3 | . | TGTGCCAGCAGCTTAGCCCGGGGGACAGATACGCAGTATTTT | CASSLARGTDTQYF
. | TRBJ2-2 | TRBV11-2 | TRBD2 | TGTGCCAGCAGGCTAGTCCGGGGCGGGAGCCGGGAGCTGTTTTTT | CASRLVRGGSRELFF
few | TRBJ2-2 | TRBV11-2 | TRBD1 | TGTGCCAGCAGCCTGACAGGGGGGCGGGTCGAGGAGCTGTTTTTT | CASSLTGGRVEELFF
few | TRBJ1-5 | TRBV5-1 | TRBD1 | TGCGCCAGCAGCTTGGGAACAGGGGGCGCGGGTCAGCCCCAGCATTTT | CASSLGTGGAGQPQHF
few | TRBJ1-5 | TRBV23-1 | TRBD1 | TGCGACAGCTACTCAACAGGGGCCCGTAGAGTGGCCCAGCATTTT | CDSYSTGARRVAQHF
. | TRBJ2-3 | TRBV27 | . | TGTGCCAGCAGTTTAGAGTTCTGGGGGCTCTCCACAGATACGCAGTATTTT | CASSLEFWGLSTDTQYF
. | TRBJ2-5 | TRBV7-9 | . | TGTGCCAGCATTAGGGGGTTAGGGGAGACCCAGTACTTC | CASIRGLGETQYF
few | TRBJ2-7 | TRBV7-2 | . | TGTGCCAGCAGCTTGGCTGGGGCTCTGTACGAGCAGTACTTC | CASSLAGALYEQYF
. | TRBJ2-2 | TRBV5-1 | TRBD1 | TGCGCCAGCAACGTCAGGGGGCGTGAGGAGCTGTTTTTT | CASNVRGREELFF
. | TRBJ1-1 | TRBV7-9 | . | TGTGCCAGCAGCCCACGGCGGGGCGCTGAAGCTTTCTTT | CASSPRRGAEAFF
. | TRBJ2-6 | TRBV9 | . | TGTGCCAGCAGCGTCGGAGTAACTGGGGCCAACGTCCTGACTTTC | CASSVGVTGANVLTF
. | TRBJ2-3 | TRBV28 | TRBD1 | TGTGCCAGCAGTAACGGACAGGGTAGCACAGATACGCAGTATTTT | CASSNGQGSTDTQYF
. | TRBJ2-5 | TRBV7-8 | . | TGTGCCAGCAGCTTAGCGATCACGGGAGTTTGGGAGACCCAGTACTTC | CASSLAITGVWETQYF
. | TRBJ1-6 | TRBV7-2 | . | TGTGCCAGCAGCCTAGTGAGACAGAATTCACCCCTCCACTTT | CASSLVRQNSPLHF
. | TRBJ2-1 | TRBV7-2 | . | TGTGCCAGCAGCCCTACCCGGCAGGTCTACAATGAGCAGTTCTTC | CASSPTRQVYNEQFF
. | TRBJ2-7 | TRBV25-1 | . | TGTGCCAGCAGTGTAGCGTGGTACGAGCAGTACTTC | CASSVAWYEQYF
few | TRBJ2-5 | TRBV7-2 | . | TGTGCCAGCAGCTTAAATCACGCGGGGCCAGGGACCCAGTACTTC | CASSLNHAGPGTQYF
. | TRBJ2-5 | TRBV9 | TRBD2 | TGTGCCAGCAGCGTAGCGGCTAGCGGGTCCGAGGTGACCCAGTACTTC | CASSVAASGSEVTQYF
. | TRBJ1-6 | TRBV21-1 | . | TGTGCCAGCAGCAAAGAGAAGGTTACCAGGGAAATACGATCACCCCTCCACTTT | CASSKEKVTREIRSPLHF
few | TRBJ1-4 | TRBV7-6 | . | TGTGCCAGCAGCGCCAGATCCACAGGGTCCGCCGTAAAACTGTTTTTT | CASSARSTGSAVKLFF
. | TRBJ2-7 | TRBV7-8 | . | TGTGCCAGCAGCTTAGTTTCTACCCATAACCCCTACGAGCAGTACTTC | CASSLVSTHNPYEQYF
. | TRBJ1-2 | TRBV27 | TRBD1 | TGTGCCAGCAGTGCCGACAGGGCCCCATATGGCTACACCTTC | CASSADRAPYGYTF
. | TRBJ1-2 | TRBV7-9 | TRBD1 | TGTGCCAGCAGCTCGGGACAGACAGAAGGGGGCTACACCTTC | CASSSGQTEGGYTF
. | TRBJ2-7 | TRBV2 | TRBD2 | TGTGCCAGCAGCTCCCCCGGGAGGGGCCTCTACGAGCAGTACTTC | CASSSPGRGLYEQYF
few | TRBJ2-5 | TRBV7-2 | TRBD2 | TGTGCCAGCAGCTTAGGTTTTAGCGGGGGAGAGACCCAGTACTTC | CASSLGFSGGETQYF
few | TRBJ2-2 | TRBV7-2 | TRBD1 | TGTGCCAGCAGCATACTTGAGGGGGCAATGGGGGAGCTGTTTTTT | CASSILEGAMGELFF
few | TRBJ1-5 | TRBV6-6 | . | TGTGCCAGCAGTTATTTGGCTCAGCCCCAGCATTTT | CASSYLAQPQHF
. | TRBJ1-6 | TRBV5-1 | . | TGCGCCAGCAGCACCGCGGGGAATTCACCCCTCCACTTT | CASSTAGNSPLHF
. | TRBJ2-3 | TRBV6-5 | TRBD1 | TGTGCCAGCAGTTACACAGGGGGTACGCAGTATTTT | CASSYTGGTQYF
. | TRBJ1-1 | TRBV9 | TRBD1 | TGTGCCAGCAGCCGTACAGGGGACACTGAAGCTTTCTTT | CASSRTGDTEAFF
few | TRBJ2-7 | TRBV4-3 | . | TGCGCCAGCAGCCAAGACAACAGGGATCTGTACTTC | CASSQDNRDLYF
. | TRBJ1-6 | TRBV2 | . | TGTGCCAGCCTGTGGCAGGGCGTCTCACCCCTCCACTTT | CASLWQGVSPLHF
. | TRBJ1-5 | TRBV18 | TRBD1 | TGTGCCAGCTCACCATTGGGGACAGTCAATCAGCCCCAGCATTTT | CASSPLGTVNQPQHF
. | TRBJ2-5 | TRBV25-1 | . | TGTGCCAGCAAAATCGCCGGGGAGACCCAGTACTTC | CASKIAGETQYF
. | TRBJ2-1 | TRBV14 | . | TGTGCCAGCAGCCAAGTAGCTCGGAGGGCCGGATACAATGAGCAGTTCTTC | CASSQVARRAGYNEQFF
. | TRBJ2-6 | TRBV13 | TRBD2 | TGTGCCAGCAGCTTAGGCCGAAGGTCCGGGACTAGGTTAGCGGGAGGGGCCAACGTCCTGACTTTC | CASSLGRRSGTRLAGGANVLTF
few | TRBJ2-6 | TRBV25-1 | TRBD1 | TGTGCCAGCAGTAACGCAGGGGGTGTCAACGTCCTGACTTTC | CASSNAGGVNVLTF
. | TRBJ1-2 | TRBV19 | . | TGTGCCAGTAGTTTACGGGACTATGGCTACACCTTC | CASSLRDYGYTF
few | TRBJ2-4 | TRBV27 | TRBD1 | TGTGCCAGCACCCAACAGGGGGCAACCAAAAACATTCAGTACTTC | CASTQQGATKNIQYF
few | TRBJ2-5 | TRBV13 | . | TGTGCCAGCAGCATTTCTGGCCAGACCCAGTACTTC | CASSISGQTQYF
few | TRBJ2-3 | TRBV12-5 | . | TGTGCTAGTGGTCCCGGGGATACGCAGTATTTT | CASGPGDTQYF
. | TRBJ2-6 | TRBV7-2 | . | TGTGCCACTGGGCTTACCCTCTCTGGGGCCAACGTCCTGACTTTC | CATGLTLSGANVLTF